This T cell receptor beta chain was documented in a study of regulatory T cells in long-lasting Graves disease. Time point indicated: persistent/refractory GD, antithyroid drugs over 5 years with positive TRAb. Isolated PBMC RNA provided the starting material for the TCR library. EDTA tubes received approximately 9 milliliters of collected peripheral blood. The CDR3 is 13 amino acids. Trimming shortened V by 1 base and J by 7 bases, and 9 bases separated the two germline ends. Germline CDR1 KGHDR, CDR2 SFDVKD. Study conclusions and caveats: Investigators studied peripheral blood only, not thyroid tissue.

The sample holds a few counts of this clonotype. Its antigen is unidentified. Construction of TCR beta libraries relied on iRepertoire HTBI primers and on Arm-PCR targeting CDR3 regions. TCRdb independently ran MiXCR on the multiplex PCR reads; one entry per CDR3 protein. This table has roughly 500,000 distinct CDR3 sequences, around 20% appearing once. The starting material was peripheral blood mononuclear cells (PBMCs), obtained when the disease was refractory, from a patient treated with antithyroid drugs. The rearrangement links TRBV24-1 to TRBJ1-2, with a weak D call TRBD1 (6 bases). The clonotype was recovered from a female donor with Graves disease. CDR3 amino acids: CATSDFRGGGYTF. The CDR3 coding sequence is TGTGCCACCAGTGATTTCAGGGGAGGTGGCTACACCTTC.